This T cell receptor beta chain was identified during a study of beta chain features in type 1 diabetes. Sequenced material consisted of expressed TCRB transcripts (all of the isolated RNA was reverse transcribed). Measured with immunoSEQ multiplex PCR; TCRdb has only the in-frame clones, and not every one. The data contain under 450,000 clones, approximately 15% of them singletons. Purity of each sorted population was above 95%. Germline trimming cut 2 bases from V and 6 bases from J; bases unmatched to any gene: 7. CDR1 and CDR2 (germline): MDHEN, SYDVKM. The CDR3 contains 16 residues. This chain joins TRBV28 and TRBJ2-1; 10 nucleotides align to TRBD1. Sequenced material: naive CD4+ T cells from blood. The TCR sequence derives from a young woman in good health. The CDR3 is CASSLETGGAGNEQFF. CDR3 DNA sequence: TGTGCCAGCAGTTTAGAGACAGGGGGCGCGGGCAATGAGCAGTTCTTC. The full variable domain, with the rest looked up from reference TRBV28 and TRBJ2-1, is DVKVTQSSRYLVKRTGEKVFLECVQDMDHENMFWYRQDPGLGLRLIYFSYDVKMKEKGDIPEGYSVSREKKERFSLILESASTNQTSMYLCASSLETGGAGNEQFFGPGTRLTVL.